This TCR beta chain was captured in a study of OX40 agonist ivuxolimab in advanced cancers. No patient had autoimmune disease or received systemic immunosuppression. Clones were sequenced by immunoSEQ multiplex PCR, and TCRdb holds only the in-frame ones, with some missing. Here the sample spans about 40,000 clones, around 83% being singletons. The starting material was CD4+ or CD8+ T cells sorted from blood, obtained in a trial of the OX40 agonist ivuxolimab. This TCR derives from an adult with an advanced solid tumor such as melanoma, head and neck, liver or kidney cancer.

The CDR3 spells CASSYGGGGNEQFF. CDR3 nucleotide sequence: TGTGCCAGCAGTTATGGCGGGGGGGGGAATGAGCAGTTCTTC. This chain connects TRBV7-6 to TRBJ2-1; 9 bases are shared with TRBD2. V lost 6 bases to trimming and J lost 7 bases; unmatched junction nucleotides: 7. Germline loops: CDR1 SGHVS, CDR2 FNYEAQ. The length of the CDR3 is 14 residues.